The 5 T cell receptor beta chains below all came from one sample that was sequenced in a study of cytomegalovirus exposure and HLA in healthy donors. Here immunoSEQ multiplex PCR was the method, and the copy in TCRdb shows in-frame clones only, minus some. The profile covers around 250,000 clones, with less than 95% appearing a single time and 3.1% taken by the ten largest. The sequencing input was PBMCs. These TCRs come from a woman in her thirties in good health and CMV-seronegative.

This chain uses TRBV6-5 with TRBJ2-7, with no clear D. The CDR3 spans 16 residues. Germline V lookup: CDR1 MNHEY, CDR2 SVGAGI. V dropped 0 bases and J dropped 2 bases, with 14 bases sitting between them. The CDR3 spells CASSYSQSRLTYEQYF. The CDR3 nucleotides are TGTGCCAGCAGTTACTCCCAGTCCAGGTTGACCTACGAGCAGTACTTC.

This chain links TRBV5-1 with TRBJ1-5; possible D gene TRBD1, 6 bases. Germline V lookup: CDR1 SGHRS, CDR2 YFSETQ. The CDR3 sequence is 15 residues long. V shed 4 bases and J shed 6 bases, with 17 bases lying between them. The CDR3 sequence: CASSPEGGTGQPQHF. The CDR3 DNA reads TGCGCCAGCAGCCCCGAGGGGGGAACGGGTCAGCCCCAGCATTTT.

V and J are TRBV29-1 and TRBJ2-7, with D perhaps matching TRBD1 (5 bases). Between the trimmed V and J ends, which lost 6 bases and 2 bases, there was a span of 20 bases. Germline CDR1 and CDR2: SQVTM and ANQGSEA. The CDR3 sequence is 15 residues long. The CDR3, as DNA: TGCAGCGTCCTTGAAAAAGGGGCAATCGCCTACGAGCAGTACTTC. Its protein is CSVLEKGAIAYEQYF.

This rearrangement joins TRBV30 to TRBJ2-2; 9 bases map to TRBD1. Germline V gives CDR1 GTSNPN, CDR2 SVGIG (reference sequence). V lost 1 base and J lost 3; bases outside the gene matches: 9. The length of the CDR3 is 17 residues. The CDR3 nucleotides are TGTGCCTGGAGTGCCCCAATGGACAGGGGTTACACCGGGGAGCTGTTTTTT. This translates into CAWSAPMDRGYTGELFF.

This clone was counted a single time. V and J are TRBV9 and TRBJ2-4; 12 nucleotides line up with TRBD2. Germline loops: CDR1 SGDLS, CDR2 YYNGEE. This CDR3 contains 16 residues. Trimming at V came to 4 bases and at J to 8 bases, leaving 10 bases not matched to a gene. This chain's CDR3 is CASSPGTSGPWDIQYF. Here the CDR3 DNA reads TGTGCCAGCAGCCCCGGGACTAGCGGGCCTTGGGACATTCAGTACTTC.